This is a list of T cell receptor beta chains from one sample in a study of PD-1 blockade in classical Hodgkin lymphoma. The data were produced by immunoSEQ multiplex PCR, yet TCRdb's version contains in-frame clones alone and is incomplete. The table includes 6,000 to 7,000 clones, 50% to 75% detected once. The sample here was CD8+ T cells from blood, taken before the fourth cycle of nivolumab. Receptors were obtained from a human donor with classical Hodgkin lymphoma. Each CDR3 is given with its conserved first and last residue. Each record gives: clone size, J gene, D gene, V gene, CDR3 DNA, CDR3 protein. The D gene is left open where the match is weak. Clone size appears in some rows only: once, few, many, or a class for an expanded clone.

abundance: medium-sized; j_gene: TRBJ2-2; d_gene: -; v_gene: TRBV2; CDR3nt: TGTGCCAGCACAGTCAACCCCCAGGACACCGGGGAGCTGTTTTTT; CDR3aa: CASTVNPQDTGELFF
abundance: once; j_gene: TRBJ2-5; d_gene: TRBD1; v_gene: TRBV9; CDR3nt: TGTGCCAGCAGCGCTATCCCGACCGAGTCGGGACAGGGGCCTGAAGAGACCCAGTACTTC; CDR3aa: CASSAIPTESGQGPEETQYF
abundance: -; j_gene: TRBJ2-1; d_gene: -; v_gene: TRBV10-3; CDR3nt: TGTGCCATCAGTGAGGACAGTGAGCAGTTCTTC; CDR3aa: CAISEDSEQFF
abundance: -; j_gene: TRBJ2-3; d_gene: -; v_gene: TRBV27; CDR3nt: TGTGCCAGCACCAAGACCCGGACAGATACGCAGTATTTT; CDR3aa: CASTKTRTDTQYF
abundance: -; j_gene: TRBJ2-1; d_gene: -; v_gene: TRBV27; CDR3nt: TGTGCCAGCAGACGGACAACGTACAATGAGCAGTTCTTC; CDR3aa: CASRRTTYNEQFF
abundance: once; j_gene: TRBJ2-1; d_gene: -; v_gene: TRBV7-2; CDR3nt: TGTGCCAGCAGCTTAGAGGACTATGGCCACAATGAGCAGTTCTTC; CDR3aa: CASSLEDYGHNEQFF
abundance: few; j_gene: TRBJ2-1; d_gene: TRBD2; v_gene: TRBV2; CDR3nt: TGTGCCAGCAGTATCCCGGGACTAGTCTACAATGAGCAGTTCTTC; CDR3aa: CASSIPGLVYNEQFF
abundance: -; j_gene: TRBJ2-3; d_gene: -; v_gene: TRBV28; CDR3nt: TGTGCCAGCAGTTTAGGTCCCCACACAGATACGCAGTATTTT; CDR3aa: CASSLGPHTDTQYF
abundance: -; j_gene: TRBJ2-7; d_gene: TRBD2; v_gene: TRBV27; CDR3nt: TGTGCCAGCAGTGCTAGCGGGATTTATTCCGAGCAGTACTTC; CDR3aa: CASSASGIYSEQYF
abundance: few; j_gene: TRBJ2-2; d_gene: -; v_gene: TRBV11-2; CDR3nt: TGTGCCAGCAGCTTAGGGGCCGGGGAGCTGTTTTTT; CDR3aa: CASSLGAGELFF
abundance: -; j_gene: TRBJ2-7; d_gene: TRBD2; v_gene: TRBV27; CDR3nt: TGTGCCAGCAGCCAGGGACTAGCGGGATTCCTGGACGAGCAGTACTTC; CDR3aa: CASSQGLAGFLDEQYF
abundance: medium-sized; j_gene: TRBJ2-1; d_gene: -; v_gene: TRBV28; CDR3nt: TGTGCCAGCAGTTACCTGGGACAACGAATATTCTACAATGAGCAGTTCTTC; CDR3aa: CASSYLGQRIFYNEQFF
abundance: -; j_gene: TRBJ1-2; d_gene: -; v_gene: TRBV11-3; CDR3nt: TGTGCCAGCAGCCCCCTCCAACGGATCGGTAGCTATGGCTACACCTTC; CDR3aa: CASSPLQRIGSYGYTF
abundance: -; j_gene: TRBJ2-7; d_gene: TRBD1; v_gene: TRBV5-1; CDR3nt: TGCGCCAGCAGCTCAGGACAGGGGGCATTGGGAACCTACGAGCAGTACTTC; CDR3aa: CASSSGQGALGTYEQYF
abundance: -; j_gene: TRBJ2-7; d_gene: TRBD2; v_gene: TRBV2; CDR3nt: TGTGCCAGCAGGGCAGCGGGAGTACGCCACGAGCAGTACTTC; CDR3aa: CASRAAGVRHEQYF
abundance: -; j_gene: TRBJ1-2; d_gene: -; v_gene: TRBV30; CDR3nt: TGTGCCTGGAGGGTATCTAACTATGGCTACACCTTC; CDR3aa: CAWRVSNYGYTF
abundance: large; j_gene: TRBJ2-1; d_gene: TRBD1; v_gene: TRBV27; CDR3nt: TGTGCCAGCAGCTCAGGGGGAGTCTCCTACAATGAGCAGTTCTTC; CDR3aa: CASSSGGVSYNEQFF
abundance: -; j_gene: TRBJ2-7; d_gene: -; v_gene: TRBV5-1; CDR3nt: TGCGCCAGCAGCTTGGAGTCCTCCTACGAGCAGTACTTC; CDR3aa: CASSLESSYEQYF
abundance: -; j_gene: TRBJ2-7; d_gene: TRBD1; v_gene: TRBV2; CDR3nt: TGTGCCAGCAGGACAGGGGTGAGGGAGCAGTACTTC; CDR3aa: CASRTGVREQYF
abundance: -; j_gene: TRBJ1-2; d_gene: -; v_gene: TRBV4-2; CDR3nt: TGTGCCAGCAGCCCCCTGTTAGATAGGCCCTCAAACTATGGCTACACCTTC; CDR3aa: CASSPLLDRPSNYGYTF
abundance: -; j_gene: TRBJ1-1; d_gene: -; v_gene: TRBV7-1; CDR3nt: TGTGCCAGCAGCTTAGAGGTCAACACTGAAGCTTTCTTT; CDR3aa: CASSLEVNTEAFF
abundance: -; j_gene: TRBJ2-1; d_gene: TRBD2; v_gene: TRBV10-3; CDR3nt: TGTGCCATCAGTGACTCACTAGCGGCAAACTACAATGAGCAGTTCTTC; CDR3aa: CAISDSLAANYNEQFF
abundance: -; j_gene: TRBJ2-1; d_gene: TRBD1; v_gene: TRBV29-1; CDR3nt: TGCAGCTCCGGGACAGGGGGATATAATGAGCAGTTCTTC; CDR3aa: CSSGTGGYNEQFF
abundance: few; j_gene: TRBJ1-1; d_gene: TRBD1; v_gene: TRBV27; CDR3nt: TGTGCCAGCAGGGGACAGGATTACACTGAAGCTTTCTTT; CDR3aa: CASRGQDYTEAFF
abundance: -; j_gene: TRBJ2-3; d_gene: -; v_gene: TRBV28; CDR3nt: TGTGCCAGCAGTTTATTGGCTAGCGTACTCACAGATACGCAGTATTTT; CDR3aa: CASSLLASVLTDTQYF
abundance: -; j_gene: TRBJ2-7; d_gene: -; v_gene: TRBV7-8; CDR3nt: TGTGCCAGCAGCTTAGCTATGACAGGCACCTACGAGCAGTACTTC; CDR3aa: CASSLAMTGTYEQYF
abundance: -; j_gene: TRBJ1-1; d_gene: -; v_gene: TRBV6-1; CDR3nt: TGTGCCAGCAGTGAATTTGGGGACTTGAACACTGAAGCTTTCTTT; CDR3aa: CASSEFGDLNTEAFF
abundance: medium-sized; j_gene: TRBJ2-1; d_gene: -; v_gene: TRBV5-1; CDR3nt: TGCGCCAGCAGCTTGAACGGGTACAATGAGCAGTTCTTC; CDR3aa: CASSLNGYNEQFF
abundance: few; j_gene: TRBJ1-1; d_gene: -; v_gene: TRBV27; CDR3nt: TGTGCCAGCAGTTTATCCAACGTGGGCACTGAAGCTTTCTTT; CDR3aa: CASSLSNVGTEAFF
abundance: -; j_gene: TRBJ2-1; d_gene: -; v_gene: TRBV7-3; CDR3nt: TGTGCCAGCAGCTTCGGGACGCAGGATGAGCAGTTCTTC; CDR3aa: CASSFGTQDEQFF
abundance: -; j_gene: TRBJ1-4; d_gene: -; v_gene: TRBV6-6; CDR3nt: TGTGCCAGCAGTTCGGGACGATTCCGGGAGAGTGAAAAACTGTTTTTT; CDR3aa: CASSSGRFRESEKLFF
abundance: few; j_gene: TRBJ2-7; d_gene: -; v_gene: TRBV9; CDR3nt: TGTGCCAGCAGCTTAGGACTCCCAGGTTTCGCCGAGCAGTACTTC; CDR3aa: CASSLGLPGFAEQYF
abundance: -; j_gene: TRBJ1-2; d_gene: TRBD1; v_gene: TRBV4-1; CDR3nt: TGCGCCAGCAGCCCATTAGACAGGGTGGGGACCGTTGGCTATGGCTACACCTTC; CDR3aa: CASSPLDRVGTVGYGYTF
abundance: few; j_gene: TRBJ2-2; d_gene: -; v_gene: TRBV29-1; CDR3nt: TGCAGCGTTGGGGCCACCGGGGAGCTGTTTTTT; CDR3aa: CSVGATGELFF
abundance: few; j_gene: TRBJ2-3; d_gene: TRBD1; v_gene: TRBV28; CDR3nt: TGTGCCAGCAGTTTGGTTCGACAGGGATGGCCCACAGATACGCAGTATTTT; CDR3aa: CASSLVRQGWPTDTQYF
abundance: -; j_gene: TRBJ2-5; d_gene: TRBD2; v_gene: TRBV11-2; CDR3nt: TGTGCCAGCAGCTTAGTCGGGGGGGCTAGCGGGAGGATCCAAGAGACCCAGTACTTC; CDR3aa: CASSLVGGASGRIQETQYF
abundance: -; j_gene: TRBJ2-1; d_gene: TRBD2; v_gene: TRBV5-4; CDR3nt: TGTGCCAGCAGCTTGAGGGAAGGGAGGGCCGCCTACAATGAGCAGTTCTTC; CDR3aa: CASSLREGRAAYNEQFF
abundance: once; j_gene: TRBJ1-1; d_gene: -; v_gene: TRBV15; CDR3nt: TGTGCCACCAGCAGAGACAGGATGAACACTGAAGCTTTCTTT; CDR3aa: CATSRDRMNTEAFF
abundance: -; j_gene: TRBJ1-1; d_gene: -; v_gene: TRBV16; CDR3nt: TGTGCCAGCAGCGTAGTCGGGGAGAACACTGAAGCTTTCTTT; CDR3aa: CASSVVGENTEAFF
abundance: -; j_gene: TRBJ2-3; d_gene: TRBD1; v_gene: TRBV14; CDR3nt: TGTGCCAGCAGCCCCTGGACAGGTCGCACAGATACGCAGTATTTT; CDR3aa: CASSPWTGRTDTQYF
abundance: -; j_gene: TRBJ1-4; d_gene: TRBD1; v_gene: TRBV29-1; CDR3nt: TGCAGCGCCGCCGGGGGGACAGTACTGAATGAAAAACTGTTTTTT; CDR3aa: CSAAGGTVLNEKLFF